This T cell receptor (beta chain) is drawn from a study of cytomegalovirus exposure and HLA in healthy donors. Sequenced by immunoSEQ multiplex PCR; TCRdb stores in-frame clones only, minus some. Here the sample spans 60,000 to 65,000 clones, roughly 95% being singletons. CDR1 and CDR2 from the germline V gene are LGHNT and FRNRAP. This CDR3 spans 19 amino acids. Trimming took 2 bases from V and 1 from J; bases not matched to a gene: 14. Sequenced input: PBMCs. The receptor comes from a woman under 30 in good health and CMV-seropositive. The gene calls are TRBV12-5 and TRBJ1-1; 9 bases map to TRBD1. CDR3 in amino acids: CASGLPPGQGAGQNTEAFF. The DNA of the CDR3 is TGTGCTAGTGGTTTGCCCCCGGGACAGGGAGCGGGGCAGAACACTGAAGCTTTCTTT.